This T cell receptor (beta chain) stems from a study of shared clonotypes between healthy human individuals (dated by TCRdb to 2018 to 2021). As for the study more broadly: Two women and a few men aged 18 to 49 years were included in the cohort. For each donor, three plates each were used for CD4 naive and CD4 memory, two plates were used for CD8 naive, and one plate was used for CD8 memory. Each donor's leukapheresis produced roughly between roughly 0.85 and 9.5 billion PBMCs. Blood TCR repertoires of 5 or 6 healthy adults were deeply sequenced to estimate repertoire size and the extent of clonotype sharing between individuals. To increase sequencing depth and limit assay-specific biases, different laboratories used diverse techniques to prepare libraries and sequence TCR repertoires. Findings and caveats that apply to the study as a whole: Sampling was restricted to blood, and TCR repertoires in tissue are likely to differ from TCR repertoires in blood. Higher generation probabilities were observed for clonotypes shared by all four sorted-subset donors than for non-shared clonotypes. Sharing across several donors was observed for approximately 5% of naive CD4, 3% to 3.5% of naive CD8, 2.3% of memory CD4, and less than 0.45% of memory CD8 clonotypes. Incomplete sequencing was indicated by rarefaction of sorted-subset datasets, despite the large sequencing depth. Based on pairwise subsampling, the degree of clonotype sharing among donors was expected to be affected by sequencing depth. Naive subsets generally had larger estimated clonotype richness than memory subsets. The genetic and exposure-history diversity represented was limited by the small number of donors.

Turning to this clone: Its cognate antigen has yet to be identified. Base qualities were left out, and no much larger clone turns up one base away.

For the CD8 naive samples, CD45RO-negative cells were positively selected for CCR7, yielding a CD45RA+CCR7+ population from which TemRA cells were excluded. The donors were healthy, HIV-negative adults who had no recently reported acute infections or vaccinations. Every donor was a Caucasian adult residing in Nashville, Tennessee, USA. Blood was collected by leukapheresis, and PBMCs were isolated by Ficoll-Histopaque density gradient centrifugation and then cryopreserved in liquid nitrogen vapor phase. Purity and quantity of every magnetically sorted T cell population were checked by analytical flow cytometry. Each sorted fraction had its genomic DNA isolated and then quantified by UV absorbance on a Nanodrop 2000c. Using the deep immunoSEQ assay, multiplex PCR amplified TCR CDR3 regions from genomic DNA. Extracted genomic DNA from each cell subset was distributed evenly across all wells of several immunoSEQ 96-well plates, and each plate was treated as a replicate. Each replicate PCR for sorted subsets received roughly 200 ng genomic DNA, equal to roughly 29,000 T cell genomes. Purified libraries were quantified with a Qubit 3.0 fluorometer, sized on a Bioanalyzer 2100, and re-quantified with the KAPA Library Quantification kit. Every immunoSEQ 96-well plate was sequenced on a dedicated single-read 150-cycle Illumina NextSeq 550 flow cell. Turning to the authors' computational methods: Because the immunoSEQ output held only junctional sequences and lacked quality scores, the filtering could not match the filtering applied to full-length reads. To assign V/J genes and CDR3, sequences were annotated against IMGT germline references using PyIR, a Python wrapper for IgBLAST v1.9. Reads with weak V/J assignments (E-value above 1e-6), missing CDR3, stop codons, out-of-frame junctions, or ambiguous translated residues were removed. V3J clonotypes were defined as sequences sharing the same inferred V gene, J gene, and CDR3 amino acid sequence. The percentage overlap between two repertoires was calculated by dividing the number of shared unique clonotypes by the size of the smaller repertoire. RTK rarefaction, the Chao1 estimator, and Recon v2.1 estimates of unobserved clonotypes were used to assess repertoire richness. Generation probabilities for all TCRbeta clonotypes obtained by the gDNA method from a handful of donors were computed using OLGA. TCRdb took over this immuneACCESS table, retaining in-frame rearrangements with V and J assigned. Such tables are incomplete; in checked studies, under half of the missing clones stem from an unresolved V gene, and the remainder is unexplained. The V and J calls and clone size come from that table; D and trimming were worked out from the DNA. Within this sample are about 800,000 clones, with just over 95% of them counted one time only. Roughly 0.23% of the sample rests with the top ten.

Taken from the germline V gene, the CDR1 and CDR2 loops are MDHEN and SYDVKM. Relative to germline, V is 7 bases shorter and J is 8 bases shorter, with 21 bases between their ends. The CDR3 numbers 15 residues from cysteine through phenylalanine. The retained sequence is limited to the CDR3, 45 bases, with the frame set at the first base. The TCR was taken from a young man in good health. This sequence uses TRBV28 and TRBJ2-1; D gene: possibly TRBD2, on 5 matching bases. Sequencing was performed on naive CD8+ T cells sorted from blood. What the cell subset or site label conveys for this sample: CD45RA+CCR7+. The bases read TGTGCCAGCACCCCTGGCCCAGCGGACTTTTATGAGCAGTTCTTC. Its product reads: CASTPGPADFYEQFF. The full variable domain, completed from the reference TRBV28 and TRBJ2-1 proteins outside the CDR3, reads DVKVTQSSRYLVKRTGEKVFLECVQDMDHENMFWYRQDPGLGLRLIYFSYDVKMKEKGDIPEGYSVSREKKERFSLILESASTNQTSMYLCASTPGPADFYEQFFGPGTRLTVL.